These 10 T cell receptor beta chains came from one sample sequenced in a study of blood T cells in healthy people across ages. A second PCR of about 6 to 12 cycles used a sample-barcoded 5' primer and a J-beta primer mix. TCRdb reprocessed the 5' RACE reads via MiXCR and lists one record per CDR3 protein. The profile shows a few hundred thousand distinct CDR3 sequences, roughly 28% of them singletons. Sequencing was done on a sample of blood. These receptors were taken from a woman in her 70s in good health.

This clonotype was picked up many times. The chain recombines TRBV15 with TRBJ1-3; possibly TRBD1 for D (5 bases). The CDR3 contains 16 residues. V was shortened by 0 bases and J by 0 bases, with 9 bases between the two germline ends. Germline loops: CDR1 LNHNV, CDR2 YYDKDF (reference sequence). The CDR3 is CATSRDLGTSGNTIYF. The CDR3 bases are TGTGCCACCAGCAGAGACCTCGGGACCTCTGGAAACACCATATATTTT. Based on the CDR3 plus reference TRBV15 and TRBJ1-3, the full variable domain is DAMVIQNPRYQVTQFGKPVTLSCSQTLNHNVMYWYQQKSSQAPKLLFHYYDKDFNNEADTPDNFQSRRPNTSFCFLDIRSPGLGDTAMYLCATSRDLGTSGNTIYFGEGSWLTVV.

This clonotype was detected a few times. V is TRBV10-3 and J is TRBJ2-3, with 9 nucleotides matching TRBD1. This CDR3 contains 13 residues. CDR1 and CDR2 from the germline V gene are ENHRY and SYGVKD. The V segment lost 6 bases and the J segment 2 bases; nucleotides outside the gene matches: 0. Written as DNA, the CDR3 is TGTGCCATCAGACAGGGGGCCACAGATACGCAGTATTTT. This encodes CAIRQGATDTQYF.

The chain carries TRBV6-1 and TRBJ2-5; D possibly corresponds to TRBD2 (6 bases). Germline assignment: CDR1 MNHNS and CDR2 SASEGT. V shed 2 bases and J shed 2 bases, with 9 bases lying between them. The CDR3 has 14 amino acids. This chain's CDR3 is CASSESGWQETQYF. CDR3 coding DNA: TGTGCCAGCAGTGAAAGCGGGTGGCAAGAGACCCAGTACTTC.

This chain joins TRBV20-1 and TRBJ1-4; D not certain. V lost 3 bases to trimming and J lost 7 bases, with 15 bases between them. The CDR3 contains 14 residues. Germline V gene lookup returns CDR1 DFQATT and CDR2 SNEGSKA (reference sequence). The DNA for the CDR3 is TGCAGTGCTAGTTCAGGCTCGGGGTCTGAAAAACTGTTTTTT. Amino acid sequence: CSASSGSGSEKLFF.

The chain employs TRBV11-2 and TRBJ1-2; perhaps TRBD1 as D (5 bases). Trimming removed 0 bases from V and 4 bases from J, with 15 bases in between. Per the germline V gene, CDR1 is SGHAT and CDR2 is FQNNGV. The CDR3 extends over 16 amino acids. The CDR3 protein is CASSLDISRESYGYTF. The CDR3 DNA reads as TGTGCCAGCAGCTTAGATATAAGCAGGGAGTCCTATGGCTACACCTTC.

The chain combines TRBV5-1 with TRBJ1-3, with D unresolved. The CDR3 consists of 14 residues. V lost 6 bases and J 2 bases, leaving 12 bases between the germline ends. Germline V lookup: CDR1 SGHRS, CDR2 YFSETQ. The CDR3 loop is CASKEIPTGNTIYF. CDR3 nucleotide sequence: TGCGCCAGCAAGGAAATCCCAACTGGAAACACCATATATTTT.

The chain carries TRBV11-2 and TRBJ2-1; 8 bases match TRBD2. Germline CDR1 is SGHAT and CDR2 is FQNNGV. CDR3 size: 16 residues. The V segment lost 5 bases and the J segment 10 bases; nucleotides outside the gene matches: 16. CDR3 sequence reads: CASSQSVTSVPREQFF. The CDR3 region has the DNA TGTGCCAGCAGCCAATCCGTGACTAGCGTTCCCCGAGAGCAGTTCTTC.

V is TRBV20-1 and J is TRBJ1-6; the D gene is possibly TRBD1 (5 bases). The germline V gene encodes CDR1 DFQATT and CDR2 SNEGSKA (reference sequence). The CDR3 runs to 14 residues. Trimming removed 0 bases from V and 9 bases from J, with 12 bases in between. CDR3 protein: CSAREEGHSSPLHF. The CDR3 DNA follows: TGCAGTGCTAGAGAAGAAGGACATTCTTCACCCCTCCACTTT.

This clonotype was seen at least ten times. V gene TRBV7-3 combines with J gene TRBJ2-1; tentatively, D is TRBD2 (6 bases). This CDR3 comprises 13 residues. Germline V gives CDR1 SGHTA, CDR2 FQGTGA. V was trimmed by 3 bases and J by 6 bases, leaving 9 bases between them. Here the CDR3 reads CASSLGGANEQFF. The DNA for the CDR3 is TGTGCCAGCAGCTTGGGGGGAGCCAATGAGCAGTTCTTC.

The CDR3 sequence is CASSLASAGGQETQYF. CDR3 in DNA: TGTGCCAGCAGCTTAGCCTCAGCGGGGGGCCAAGAGACCCAGTACTTC. The chain joins TRBV13 to TRBJ2-5, with 9 bases lining up with TRBD2. V was clipped by 1 base and J by 1 base; unmatched bases: 4. Looked up from germline, CDR1 is PRHDT and CDR2 is FYEKMQ (reference sequence). The CDR3 contains 16 residues.